There are many counts of the clone carrying this TCR beta chain. Its antigen is as yet unknown. The sample is drawn from a study of response to subunit inactivated influenza vaccine. TCRdb called the RT-PCR reads again in MiXCR, with one record for every CDR3 protein. The data contain about 520,000 distinct CDR3 sequences, under 8.5% of them singletons. Whole-study results and caveats: Seasonal influenza vaccination, on each occasion, was suggested by the authors to recruit few new T cells.

The CDR3 is 14 amino acids. Germline lookup yields CDR1 MNHEY and CDR2 SVGAGI. V lost 0 bases to trimming and J lost 4 bases, with 7 bases between them. The chain has TRBV6-5 and TRBJ1-5, with unresolved D. The sequenced sample was PBMCs from blood, obtained about 24 months after vaccination. The TCR comes from a man aged 45 to 70 who received an inactivated influenza vaccine. CDR3: CASSYSPGNQPQHF. CDR3 nucleotide sequence: TGTGCCAGCAGTTACTCTCCCGGGAATCAGCCCCAGCATTTT.